Included here is one T cell receptor beta chain sequence, with context. The sample carries other DNA sequences with the same CDR3. Treatment specified: oral pan-JAK inhibitor, 5-10 mg twice daily. RNA was extracted and reverse transcribed into cDNA as the sequencing template. TCRdb's copy holds only in-frame clones and misses some; the assay was immunoSEQ multiplex PCR. The sample lists 150,000 to 200,000 clones, approximately 61% occurring once. This entry belongs to a study of CD8+ T cells in alopecia areata. Germline assignment: CDR1 SNHLY and CDR2 FYNNEI. Trimming left V 6 bases short and J 4 bases short, with 10 bases between. The CDR3 runs 13 residues.

The source is a human donor with alopecia areata. The material sequenced was CD4+ T cells sorted from blood, taken at week 24, from a patient treated with tofacitinib. This chain uses TRBV2 with TRBJ1-5; a weak D match, TRBD1 (6 bases). The CDR3 is CASSGDTNQPQHF. CDR3 coding DNA: TGTGCCAGCAGCGGGGACACTAATCAGCCCCAGCATTTT.